This T cell receptor (beta chain) was profiled in a study of blood T cells in healthy people across ages. Germline assignment: CDR1 SQVTM and CDR2 ANQGSEA. The CDR3 runs 14 residues. Losses at the gene ends were 6 bases for V and 8 bases for J; bases not matched to a gene: 12. A second PCR, run for about 6 to 11 cycles, used a sample-barcoded 5' primer plus a J-beta primer mix. One entry per CDR3 protein results from TCRdb running MiXCR on the 5' RACE reads. In the table there are 980,000 or so distinct CDR3 sequences, around 46% of which are singletons. The TCR sequence derives from a young man in good health. The chain has TRBV29-1 and TRBJ2-1, with 8 bases fitting TRBD1. The specimen sequenced was blood. The CDR3 DNA sequence: TGCAGCGTCGCACCCCCCCGGGACAGGTATGAGCAGTTCTTC. It codes for CSVAPPRDRYEQFF.